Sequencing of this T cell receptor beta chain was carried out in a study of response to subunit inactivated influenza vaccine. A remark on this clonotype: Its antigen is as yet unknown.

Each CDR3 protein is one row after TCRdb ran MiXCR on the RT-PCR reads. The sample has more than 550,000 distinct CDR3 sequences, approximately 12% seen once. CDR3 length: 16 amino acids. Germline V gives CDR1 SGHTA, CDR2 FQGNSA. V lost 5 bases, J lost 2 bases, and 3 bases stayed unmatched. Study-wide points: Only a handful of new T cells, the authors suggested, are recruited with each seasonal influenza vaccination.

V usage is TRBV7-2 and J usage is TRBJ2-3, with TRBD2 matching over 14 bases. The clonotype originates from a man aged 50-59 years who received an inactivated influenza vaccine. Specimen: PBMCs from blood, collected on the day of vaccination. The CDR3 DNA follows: TGTGCCAGCAGCGAGACTAGCGGGAGGGCCACAGATACGCAGTATTTT. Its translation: CASSETSGRATDTQYF.